These 25 T cell receptor beta chains came from one sample sequenced in a study of blood T cells in healthy people across ages. For the second PCR, which ran for about 7 to 12 cycles, a sample-barcoded 5' primer and a J-beta primer mix were used. TCRdb reprocessed the 5' RACE reads via MiXCR and lists one record per CDR3 protein. The data hold some 1.5 million distinct CDR3 sequences, with approximately 43% observed a single time. Input material: blood. These receptors were taken from a young woman in good health.

The chain couples TRBV4-3 to TRBJ2-7, with D unresolved. The germline V gene has CDR1 LGHNA and CDR2 YSLEER. The CDR3 loop spans 16 amino acids. The ends were cut back, 0 bases at V and 0 bases at J, with 12 bases in the middle. The CDR3 loop is CASSQDSWPSSYEQYF. The CDR3 DNA reads as TGCGCCAGCAGCCAAGATAGTTGGCCTAGCTCCTACGAGCAGTACTTC.

Worth noting for this clonotype: It is likely a read error, because the conserved phenylalanine at the end of the CDR3 is missing. The chain is built from TRBV28 and TRBJ2-3, with D possibly TRBD2 on 7 matching bases. The CDR3 has 15 amino acids. V shed 7 bases and J shed 4 bases, with 18 bases lying between them. From germline, CDR1 is MDHEN and CDR2 SYDVKM. In DNA form, the CDR3 reads TGTGCCAGCATTTCGGGCGGAGGGGGGGCAGATACGCAGTATTTG. Translated: CASISGGGGADTQYL.

The sample holds a few counts of this clonotype. The chain has TRBV6-5 and TRBJ2-3, with 7 bases that match TRBD2. The CDR3 is 14 amino acids. V was clipped by 6 bases and J by 4 bases; unmatched bases: 7. Germline V CDR1 and CDR2: MNHEY, SVGAGI. The CDR3 spells CASSNLAAADTQYF. CDR3 nucleotides: TGTGCCAGCAGCAACCTAGCGGCCGCAGATACGCAGTATTTT.

Only a few counts were recorded for this clonotype. V is TRBV20-1 and J is TRBJ2-1; 10 bases are shared with TRBD2. The CDR3 runs to 16 residues. CDR1 is DFQATT and CDR2 is SNEGSKA in the germline V gene (reference sequence). Trimming removed 2 bases from V and 5 bases from J; junction bases left unmatched: 9. The CDR3 DNA reads as TGCAGTGCTAGACTGGTCGCTAGCGGGAGACACAATGAGCAGTTCTTC. Encoded protein: CSARLVASGRHNEQFF.

This clonotype was observed a few times. This chain joins TRBV7-9 and TRBJ2-7, with TRBD2 identical over 8 bases. The CDR3 contains 16 residues. CDR1 and CDR2 from the germline V gene are SEHNR and FQNEAQ (reference sequence). The trim removed 4 bases at V and 3 bases at J, leaving 11 bases unmatched. The CDR3 sequence: CASSSLAGDVFYEQYF. The DNA for the CDR3 is TGTGCCAGCAGCTCGCTAGCGGGCGATGTCTTCTACGAGCAGTACTTC.

This chain uses TRBV20-1 with TRBJ2-1; D gene unclear. The germline V gene has CDR1 DFQATT and CDR2 SNEGSKA (reference sequence). V dropped 5 bases and J dropped 4 bases, with 12 bases sitting between them. The CDR3 has 13 residues. CDR3 region: CSADGGPYNEQFF. The CDR3 nucleotides read TGCAGTGCTGACGGCGGACCATACAATGAGCAGTTCTTC.

This clonotype was seen at least ten times. This CDR3 reads CASSQGRGEQFF. For the CDR3, the DNA is TGTGCCAGCAGCCAAGGGCGGGGGGAGCAGTTCTTC. The chain combines TRBV3-1 with TRBJ2-1; 7 positions agree with TRBD2. The V segment lost 1 base and the J segment 10 bases; nucleotides outside the gene matches: 1. The CDR3 has 12 residues. CDR1 is LGHDT and CDR2 is YNNKEL in the germline V gene (reference sequence).

The chain employs TRBV6-2 or TRBV6-3 and TRBJ2-3, with 7 bases fitting TRBD2. Germline CDR1 and CDR2: MNHEY and SVGEGT. Trimming took 2 bases from V and 2 from J; bases not matched to a gene: 13. This CDR3 region has 18 residues. The CDR3 sequence is CASSYSREVDGDTDTQYF. In DNA form, the CDR3 reads TGTGCCAGCAGTTACAGCCGGGAGGTCGACGGGGACACAGATACGCAGTATTTT.

J is TRBJ1-1 and V is TRBV29-1, with D perhaps TRBD1 (5 bases). V was clipped by 5 bases and J by 1 base, with 14 bases between them. Germline-derived CDR1 and CDR2 are SQVTM and ANQGSEA. This CDR3 is built from 14 residues. This CDR3 reads CSVSSRGRNTEAFF. For the CDR3, the DNA is TGCAGCGTTTCCTCCCGGGGCCGGAACACTGAAGCTTTCTTT.

The chain has TRBV20-1 and TRBJ2-7; D might be TRBD2 (6 bases). This CDR3 is built from 13 residues. Between the trimmed V and J ends, which lost 6 bases and 5 bases, there was a span of 17 bases. The germline V gene has CDR1 DFQATT and CDR2 SNEGSKA (reference sequence). CDR3 amino acids: CSAPSAGIHEQYF. CDR3 bases: TGCAGTGCCCCTTCAGCGGGCATCCACGAGCAGTACTTC.

The rearrangement uses TRBV27 and TRBJ1-2; no firm D call. The germline gives CDR1 MNHEY, CDR2 SMNVEV (reference sequence). The V and J ends lost 5 bases and 7 bases respectively, with 14 bases between them. CDR3 length: 13 residues. The CDR3 nucleotides are TGTGCCAGCAGTGCAGAAAGGGCGCGTGGCTACACCTTC. It yields the protein CASSAERARGYTF.

A few counts support this clonotype. The gene calls are TRBV4-1 and TRBJ2-5, with TRBD1 matching over 9 bases. This CDR3 contains 15 residues. V dropped 2 bases and J dropped 5; count of bases not matched to a gene: 6. Germline lookup yields CDR1 MGHRA and CDR2 YSYEKL. The CDR3 sequence is CASSQLGTGSETQYF. CDR3 nucleotides: TGCGCCAGCAGCCAACTCGGGACAGGGAGCGAGACCCAGTACTTC.

This clonotype was observed a few times. The chain recombines TRBV6-5 with TRBJ1-5; D gene unclear. The CDR3 loop spans 15 amino acids. V shed 2 bases and J shed 2 bases, with 10 bases lying between them. Germline CDR1 is MNHEY and CDR2 is SVGAGI. The CDR3 DNA reads as TGTGCCAGCAGTTACACCAATGACGGCAATCAGCCCCAGCATTTT. It codes for CASSYTNDGNQPQHF.

The rearrangement links TRBV10-3 to TRBJ2-5, with 8 nucleotides matching TRBD2. Germline-derived CDR1 and CDR2 are ENHRY and SYGVKD. The CDR3 has 13 residues. The V gene end was trimmed by 6 bases and the J gene end by 7 bases; junction bases not matched to a gene: 7. The CDR3 nucleotides read TGTGCCATCAGACCGGGACTAGAGGCGACCCAGTACTTC. Protein sequence: CAIRPGLEATQYF.

This clonotype has just a few counts. This chain links TRBV20-1 with TRBJ2-1, with 10 bases identical to TRBD1. V lost 7 bases to trimming and J lost 7 bases; unmatched junction nucleotides: 4. Germline CDR1 and CDR2: DFQATT and SNEGSKA (reference sequence). This CDR3 has 12 amino acids. The CDR3 is CSGTGGKNEQFF. CDR3 DNA: TGCAGTGGGACAGGGGGTAAAAATGAGCAGTTCTTC.

The gene calls are TRBV27 and TRBJ2-7, with D uncertain. V dropped 8 bases and J dropped 5 bases, with 10 bases sitting between them. Per germline, CDR1 MNHEY and CDR2 SMNVEV (reference sequence). The CDR3 has 11 residues. The CDR3 spells CASGLGNEQYF. The CDR3 nucleotides are TGTGCCAGCGGTCTGGGGAACGAGCAGTACTTC.

The chain uses TRBV20-1 and TRBJ2-5; D is ambiguous. Germline V CDR1 and CDR2: DFQATT, SNEGSKA (reference sequence). V lost 3 bases and J lost 5, with 13 bases in between. This CDR3 contains 13 residues. The DNA for the CDR3 is TGCAGTGCTAGGGACCCTATGGGGGAGACCCAGTACTTC. It encodes CSARDPMGETQYF.

The rearrangement joins TRBV7-3 to TRBJ2-7, with D tentatively TRBD2 (5 bases). Trimming pared 1 base from V and 7 bases from J, leaving 17 bases between. Germline CDR1 reads SGHTA; CDR2 reads FQGTGA. This CDR3 comprises 15 residues. For the CDR3, the DNA is TGTGCCAGCAGCTTAAACGGGAATCAGTTAGGGGAGCAGTACTTC. This translates into CASSLNGNQLGEQYF.

The chain is built from TRBV13 and TRBJ2-1, with D possibly TRBD1 on 5 matching bases. The CDR3 runs to 14 residues. Germline-derived CDR1 and CDR2 are PRHDT and FYEKMQ (reference sequence). The germline V and J ends were trimmed by 1 base and 10 bases, with 14 bases remaining between them. The CDR3: CASSLVLRVGEQFF. CDR3 bases: TGTGCCAGCAGCTTAGTCCTCAGGGTCGGGGAGCAGTTCTTC.

Turning to this clonotype: Sequence at one end of the junction differs from germline and may be a read error. This sequence joins TRBV29-1 and TRBJ2-1; tentatively, D is TRBD2 (5 bases). Germline CDR1 is SQVTM and CDR2 is ANQGSEA. This CDR3 spans 13 amino acids. This chain's CDR3 is CSVSAGSYNKQFF. The CDR3 DNA is TGCAGCGTTTCGGCGGGCTCCTACAATAAGCAGTTCTTC.

The V call is TRBV5-5, the J call TRBJ1-1; D unresolved. V gave up 3 bases and J gave up 2 bases, with 14 bases separating them. Looked up from germline, CDR1 is SGHKS and CDR2 is YYEKEE (reference sequence). CDR3 length equals 15 residues. The CDR3 is CASSWTPGGNTEAFF. Written as DNA, the CDR3 is TGTGCCAGCAGCTGGACCCCGGGAGGCAACACTGAAGCTTTCTTT. Using reference TRBV5-5 and TRBJ1-1 for the parts outside the CDR3, the full variable domain is DAGVTQSPTHLIKTRGQQVTLRCSPISGHKSVSWYQQVLGQGPQFIFQYYEKEERGRGNFPDRFSARQFPNYSSELNVNALLLGDSALYLCASSWTPGGNTEAFFGQGTRLTVV.

The chain recombines TRBV6-6 with TRBJ2-5; 8 bases line up with TRBD1. Trimming removed 2 bases from V and 1 base from J; junction bases left unmatched: 3. The CDR3 spans 15 residues. Germline assignment: CDR1 MNHNY and CDR2 SVGAGI (reference sequence). The CDR3 DNA reads as TGTGCCAGCAGTTACCGGGACAGGCTCCAAGAGACCCAGTACTTC. Translation gives CASSYRDRLQETQYF.

The V gene is TRBV11-2, the J gene TRBJ1-2; TRBD1 matches 10 bases. V dropped 5 bases and J dropped 7; count of bases not matched to a gene: 10. Germline CDR1 SGHAT, CDR2 FQNNGV. The CDR3 loop spans 15 amino acids. The DNA for the CDR3 is TGTGCCAGCAGCCCGTTGACCGGGACAGGGGCTGGCTACACCTTC. Its protein is CASSPLTGTGAGYTF. The entire variable domain, with the rest obtained from reference TRBV11-2 and TRBJ1-2, is as follows: EAGVAQSPRYKIIEKRQSVAFWCNPISGHATLYWYQQILGQGPKLLIQFQNNGVVDDSQLPKDRFSAERLKGVDSTLKIQPAKLEDSAVYLCASSPLTGTGAGYTFGSGTRLTVV.

This chain links TRBV28 with TRBJ2-3, with D possibly TRBD2 on 7 matching bases. CDR1 MDHEN and CDR2 SYDVKM come from the germline V gene. The CDR3 is 15 amino acids. The V end lost 3 bases, the J end lost 2 bases, and 12 bases lay between the germline ends. The CDR3 DNA reads TGTGCCAGCAGTTTGGGGGGGCTAAACACAGATACGCAGTATTTT. This codes for CASSLGGLNTDTQYF.

The chain combines TRBV20-1 with TRBJ2-7; D possibly corresponds to TRBD2 (6 bases). The CDR3 is 14 residues long. CDR1 DFQATT and CDR2 SNEGSKA come from the germline V gene (reference sequence). The germline V and J ends were trimmed by 0 bases and 7 bases, with 16 bases remaining between them. CDR3: CSARDRRRGKEQYF. In DNA, the CDR3 is TGCAGTGCTAGAGATCGCAGGCGGGGAAAGGAGCAGTACTTC.